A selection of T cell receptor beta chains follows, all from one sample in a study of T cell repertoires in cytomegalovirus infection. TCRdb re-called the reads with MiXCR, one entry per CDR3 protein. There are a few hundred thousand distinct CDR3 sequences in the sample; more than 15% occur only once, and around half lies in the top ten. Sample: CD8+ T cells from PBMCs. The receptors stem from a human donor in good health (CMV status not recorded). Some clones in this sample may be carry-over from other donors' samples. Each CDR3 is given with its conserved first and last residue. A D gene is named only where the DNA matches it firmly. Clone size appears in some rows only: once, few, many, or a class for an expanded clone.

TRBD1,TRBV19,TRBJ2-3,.,TGTGCCAGTGGACAGGGGGCTGGTACGCAGTATTTT,CASGQGAGTQYF
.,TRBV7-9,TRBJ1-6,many,TGTGCCAGCAGCCCTTCGGTCAGGGCAGTTAATTCACCCCTCCACTTT,CASSPSVRAVNSPLHF
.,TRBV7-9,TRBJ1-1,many,TGTGCCAGCAGCCCCCGGACACAGCTGAACACTGAAGCTTTCTTT,CASSPRTQLNTEAFF
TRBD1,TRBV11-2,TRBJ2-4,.,TGTGCCAGCAGCTCCGAAACTACCGGGACAGGAGAAAACATTCAGTACTTC,CASSSETTGTGENIQYF
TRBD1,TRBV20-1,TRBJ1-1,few,TGCAGTGCTAGAGCCATTTCCCGGGACAGGGGGATCACTGAAGCTTTCTTT,CSARAISRDRGITEAFF
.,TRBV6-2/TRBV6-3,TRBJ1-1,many,TGTGCCAGCAAAGCGGGATATACTGAAGCTTTCTTT,CASKAGYTEAFF
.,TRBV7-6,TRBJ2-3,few,TGTGCCAGCAGCTTAGTCGGGCAGGGATACGCAGATACGCAGTATTTT,CASSLVGQGYADTQYF
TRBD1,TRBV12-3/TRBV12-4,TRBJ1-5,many,TGTGCCAGCAGGCCTCAGGGGGCTTATCAGCCCCAGCATTTT,CASRPQGAYQPQHF
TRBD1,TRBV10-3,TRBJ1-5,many,TGTGCCATCAGTGAACCTGACAGGGCAGGTCAGCCCCAGCATTTT,CAISEPDRAGQPQHF
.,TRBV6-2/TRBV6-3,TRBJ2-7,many,TGTGCCAGCAGCCTTGCCGCCTCTACCTACGAGCAGTACTTC,CASSLAASTYEQYF
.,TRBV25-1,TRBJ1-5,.,TGTGCCAGCAGTGAGGGCACTAGCAATCAGCCCCAGCATTTT,CASSEGTSNQPQHF
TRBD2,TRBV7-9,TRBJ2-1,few,TGTGCCAGCAGCACGACTAGCGGGGGACCTACTAATGAGCAGTTCTTC,CASSTTSGGPTNEQFF
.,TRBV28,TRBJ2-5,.,TGTGCCAGCAGCCCTGGACAGGCGGGGGTGGAGACCCAGTACTTC,CASSPGQAGVETQYF
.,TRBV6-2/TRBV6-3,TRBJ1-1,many,TGTGCCAGCAGTTACTTTAGGACGGTGAACACTGAAGCTTTCTTT,CASSYFRTVNTEAFF
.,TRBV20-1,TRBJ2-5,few,TGCAGTGCTAGAGAAAATCTGCTCAGACGGTACCAAGAGACCCAGTACTTC,CSARENLLRRYQETQYF
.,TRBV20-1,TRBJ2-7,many,TGCAGTGCTAGACGGGTAAACTCCTACGAGCAGTACTTC,CSARRVNSYEQYF
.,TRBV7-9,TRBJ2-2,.,TGTGCCAGCAGCTCCCTTAGGGGGGGAGTCGGGGAGCTGTTTTTT,CASSSLRGGVGELFF
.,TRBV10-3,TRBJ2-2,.,TGTGCCATCAGTGACCCACAGAACACCGGGGAGCTGTTTTTT,CAISDPQNTGELFF
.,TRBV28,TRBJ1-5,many,TGTGCCAGCAGTACACCGGGAGTTAGAATCAATCAGCCCCAGCATTTT,CASSTPGVRINQPQHF
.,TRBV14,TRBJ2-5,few,TGTGCCAGCAGCCTAAATGGGGAAGGTAGAGAGACCCAGTACTTC,CASSLNGEGRETQYF
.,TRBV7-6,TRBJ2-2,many,TGTGCCAGCAGCTTAAGGGGGTCGAACACCGGGGAGCTGTTTTTT,CASSLRGSNTGELFF
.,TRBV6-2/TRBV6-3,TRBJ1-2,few,TGTGCCAGCAGTCTCGGACTCATCTATGGCTACACCTTC,CASSLGLIYGYTF
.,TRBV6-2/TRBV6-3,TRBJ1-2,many,TGTGCCAGCAGTTATAACAGCGCGAACTATGGCTACACCTTC,CASSYNSANYGYTF
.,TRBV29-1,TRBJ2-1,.,TGCAGCGTTGAATTCTTTGTCGGCAATGAGCAGTTCTTC,CSVEFFVGNEQFF
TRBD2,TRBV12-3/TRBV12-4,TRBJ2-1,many,TGTGCCAGCAGTTTCTCTAGCGGGGGGGCCGTCGATGAGCAGTTCTTC,CASSFSSGGAVDEQFF
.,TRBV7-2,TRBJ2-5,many,TGTGCCAGCAGCTTGTACAGCCAAGAGACCCAGTACTTC,CASSLYSQETQYF
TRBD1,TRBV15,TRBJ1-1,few,TGTGCCACCAGCAGTGACAGGGAAGGCACTGAAGCTTTCTTT,CATSSDREGTEAFF
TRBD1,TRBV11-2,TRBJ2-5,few,TGTGCCAGCAGTCCTGAGGACAGGCAACTCCAAGAGACCCAGTACTTC,CASSPEDRQLQETQYF
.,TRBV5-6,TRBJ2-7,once,TGTGCCAGCAGCTTGTACAGCCACGAGCAGTACTTC,CASSLYSHEQYF
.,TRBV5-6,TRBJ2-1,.,TGTGCCAGCAGCTTGAGAGAGGGTCGACAGGCTAATCGACGTGAGCAGTTCTTC,CASSLREGRQANRREQFF
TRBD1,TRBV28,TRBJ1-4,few,TGTGCCAGCAGTCCGGGACAGGATCTAACTAATGAAAAACTGTTTTTT,CASSPGQDLTNEKLFF
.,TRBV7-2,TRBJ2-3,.,TGTGCCAGCAGCCCGGACCCTTCAGATACGCAGTATTTT,CASSPDPSDTQYF
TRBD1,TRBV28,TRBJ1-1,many,TGTGCCAGCAGTTTAACAGGGGGCGCCATGAACACTGAAGCTTTCTTT,CASSLTGGAMNTEAFF
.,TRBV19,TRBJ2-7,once,TGTGCCAGTAGTGACTCCGGGACCCCAGCGTCCGAGCAGTACTTC,CASSDSGTPASEQYF
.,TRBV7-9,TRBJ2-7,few,TGTGCCAGCAGCCCCCTCGAGGGGACCACCAGGGAGCAGTACTTC,CASSPLEGTTREQYF
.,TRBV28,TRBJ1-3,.,TGTGCCAGCCGGGACTCCGGAAACACCATATATTTT,CASRDSGNTIYF
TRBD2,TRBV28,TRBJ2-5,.,TGTGCCAGCAGTTTAGGGGAGGGTCCGGCAGAGACCCAGTACTTC,CASSLGEGPAETQYF
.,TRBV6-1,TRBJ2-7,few,TGTGCCAGCAGTCCAGGGGCGGCGAGCTCCTACGAGCAGTACTTC,CASSPGAASSYEQYF
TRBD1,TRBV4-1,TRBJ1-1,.,TGCGCCAGCAGTGCTTCGGGACAGGAAAACACTGAAGCTTTCTTT,CASSASGQENTEAFF
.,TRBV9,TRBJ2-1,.,TGTGCCAGCAGCGTAGATGCGGGAGAGCAGTTCTTC,CASSVDAGEQFF
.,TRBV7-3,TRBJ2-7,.,TGTGCCAGCAGCCCATTACAGGGACGGACCTACGAGCAGTACTTC,CASSPLQGRTYEQYF
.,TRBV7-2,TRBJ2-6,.,TGTGCCAGCAGCTTGAACGTCCTGACTTTC,CASSLNVLTF
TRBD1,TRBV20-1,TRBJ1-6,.,TGCAGTGCTCGCGACAGGGCCATCTCCTATAATTCACCCCTCCACTTT,CSARDRAISYNSPLHF
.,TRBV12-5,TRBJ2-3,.,TGTGCTAGTGGTCCTCCCAGCACAGATACGCAGTATTTC,CASGPPSTDTQYF
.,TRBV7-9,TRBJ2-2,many,TGTGCCAGCAGCCCCAGACAGGAGAACACCGGGGAGCTGTTTTTT,CASSPRQENTGELFF
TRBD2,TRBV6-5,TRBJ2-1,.,TGTGCCAGCAGTTACTCGACTAGCATGCCCTACAATGAGCAGTTCTTC,CASSYSTSMPYNEQFF